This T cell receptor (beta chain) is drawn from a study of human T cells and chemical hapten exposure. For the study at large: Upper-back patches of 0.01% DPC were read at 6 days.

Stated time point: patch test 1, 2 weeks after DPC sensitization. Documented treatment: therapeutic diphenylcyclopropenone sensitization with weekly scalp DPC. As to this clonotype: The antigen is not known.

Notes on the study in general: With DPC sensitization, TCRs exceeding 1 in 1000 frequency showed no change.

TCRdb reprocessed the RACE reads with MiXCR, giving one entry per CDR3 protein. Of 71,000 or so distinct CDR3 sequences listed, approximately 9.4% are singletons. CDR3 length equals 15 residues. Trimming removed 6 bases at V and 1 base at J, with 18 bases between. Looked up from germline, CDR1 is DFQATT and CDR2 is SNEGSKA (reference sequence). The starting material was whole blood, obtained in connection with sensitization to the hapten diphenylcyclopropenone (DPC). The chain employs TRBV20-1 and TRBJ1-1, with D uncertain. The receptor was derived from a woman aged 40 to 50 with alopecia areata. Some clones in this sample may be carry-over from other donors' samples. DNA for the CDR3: TGCAGTGCATACGCACTCGGGGTTAGGAACACTGAAGCTTTCTTT. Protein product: CSAYALGVRNTEAFF.